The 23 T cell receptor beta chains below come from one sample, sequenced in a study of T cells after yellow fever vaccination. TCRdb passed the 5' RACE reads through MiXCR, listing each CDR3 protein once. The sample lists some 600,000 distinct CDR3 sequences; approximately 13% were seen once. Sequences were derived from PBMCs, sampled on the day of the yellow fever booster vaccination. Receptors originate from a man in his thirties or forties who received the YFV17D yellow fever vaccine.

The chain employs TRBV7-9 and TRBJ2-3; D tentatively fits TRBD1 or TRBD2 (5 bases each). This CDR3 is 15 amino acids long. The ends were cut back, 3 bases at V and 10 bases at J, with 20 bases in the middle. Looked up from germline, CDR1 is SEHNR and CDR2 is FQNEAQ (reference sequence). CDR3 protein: CASSFSGTFQLAQYF. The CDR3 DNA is TGTGCCAGCAGCTTTTCCGGGACCTTTCAATTGGCGCAGTATTTT.

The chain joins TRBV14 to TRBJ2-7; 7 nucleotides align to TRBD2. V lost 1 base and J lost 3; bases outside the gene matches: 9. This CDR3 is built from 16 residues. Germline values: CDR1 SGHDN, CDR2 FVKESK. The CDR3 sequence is CASSQGGGRRVYEQYF. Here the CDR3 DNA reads TGTGCCAGCAGCCAAGGGGGCGGGAGACGAGTCTACGAGCAGTACTTC.

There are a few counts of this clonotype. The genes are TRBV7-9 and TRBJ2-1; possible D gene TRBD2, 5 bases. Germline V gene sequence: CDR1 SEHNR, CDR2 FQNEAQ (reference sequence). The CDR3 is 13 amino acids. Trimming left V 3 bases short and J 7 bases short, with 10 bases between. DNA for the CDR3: TGTGCCAGCAGCTTCGGGGTGGAGAATGAGCAGTTCTTC. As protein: CASSFGVENEQFF.

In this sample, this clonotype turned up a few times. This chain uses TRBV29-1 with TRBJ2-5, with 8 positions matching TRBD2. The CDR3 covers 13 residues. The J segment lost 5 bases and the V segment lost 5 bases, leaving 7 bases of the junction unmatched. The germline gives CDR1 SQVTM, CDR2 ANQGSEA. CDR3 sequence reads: CSVPAGAEETQYF. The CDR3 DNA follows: TGCAGCGTTCCAGCGGGAGCGGAGGAGACCCAGTACTTC.

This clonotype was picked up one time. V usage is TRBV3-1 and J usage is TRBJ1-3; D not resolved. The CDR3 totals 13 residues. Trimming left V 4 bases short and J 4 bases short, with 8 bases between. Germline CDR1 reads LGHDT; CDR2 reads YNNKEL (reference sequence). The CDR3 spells CASSRLQGNTIYF. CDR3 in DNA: TGTGCCAGCAGCCGACTGCAGGGAAACACCATATATTTT.

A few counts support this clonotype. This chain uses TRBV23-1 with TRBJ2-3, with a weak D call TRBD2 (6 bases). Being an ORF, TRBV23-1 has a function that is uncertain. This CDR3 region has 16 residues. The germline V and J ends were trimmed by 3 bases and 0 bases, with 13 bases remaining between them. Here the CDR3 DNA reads TGCGCCAGCAGTCAGTCTCCGGGACTCAGCACAGATACGCAGTATTTT. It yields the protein CASSQSPGLSTDTQYF.

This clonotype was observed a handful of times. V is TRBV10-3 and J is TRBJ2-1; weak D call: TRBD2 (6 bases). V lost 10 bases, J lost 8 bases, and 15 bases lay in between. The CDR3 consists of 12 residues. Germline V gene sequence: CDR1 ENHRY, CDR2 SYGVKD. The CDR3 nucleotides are TGTGCCACCGGGAGAATTGAGGATGAGCAGTTCTTC. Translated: CATGRIEDEQFF.

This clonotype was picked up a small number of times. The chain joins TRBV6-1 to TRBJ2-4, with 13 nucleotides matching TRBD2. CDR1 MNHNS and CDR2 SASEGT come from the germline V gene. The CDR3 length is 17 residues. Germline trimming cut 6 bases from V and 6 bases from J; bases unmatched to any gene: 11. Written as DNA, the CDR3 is TGTGCCAGCAGCCCGGGACTAGCGGGGAGGCGTATAAACATTCAGTACTTC. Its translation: CASSPGLAGRRINIQYF.

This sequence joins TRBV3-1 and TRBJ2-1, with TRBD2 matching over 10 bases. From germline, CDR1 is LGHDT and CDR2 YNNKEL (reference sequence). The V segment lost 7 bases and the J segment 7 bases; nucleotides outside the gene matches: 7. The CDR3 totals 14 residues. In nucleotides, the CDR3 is TGTGCCAGCACCTTAGCGGGAGGAGGGAATGAGCAGTTCTTC. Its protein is CASTLAGGGNEQFF.

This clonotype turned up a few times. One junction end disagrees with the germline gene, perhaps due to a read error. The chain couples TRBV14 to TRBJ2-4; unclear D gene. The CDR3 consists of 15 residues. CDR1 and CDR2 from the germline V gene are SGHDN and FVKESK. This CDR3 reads CDSSQGNSPLTVQYF. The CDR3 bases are TGTGACAGCAGCCAAGGCAACAGCCCCCTAACTGTTCAGTACTTC.

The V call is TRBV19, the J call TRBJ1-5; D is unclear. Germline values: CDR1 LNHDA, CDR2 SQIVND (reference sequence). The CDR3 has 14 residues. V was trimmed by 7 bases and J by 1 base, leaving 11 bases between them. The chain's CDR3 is CASTIAGSNQPQHF. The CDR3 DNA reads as TGTGCCAGTACCATTGCGGGGAGCAATCAGCCCCAGCATTTT. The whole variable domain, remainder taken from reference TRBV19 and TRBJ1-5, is DGGITQSPKYLFRKEGQNVTLSCEQNLNHDAMYWYRQDPGQGLRLIYYSQIVNDFQKGDIAEGYSVSREKKESFPLTVTSAQKNPTAFYLCASTIAGSNQPQHFGDGTRLSIL.

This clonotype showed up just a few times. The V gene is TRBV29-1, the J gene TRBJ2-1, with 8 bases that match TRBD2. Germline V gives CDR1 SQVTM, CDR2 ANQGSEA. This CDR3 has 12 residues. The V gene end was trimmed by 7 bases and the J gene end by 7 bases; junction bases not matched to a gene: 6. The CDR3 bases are TGCAGCGATTTACGGGAGGGGAATGAGCAGTTCTTC. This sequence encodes CSDLREGNEQFF.

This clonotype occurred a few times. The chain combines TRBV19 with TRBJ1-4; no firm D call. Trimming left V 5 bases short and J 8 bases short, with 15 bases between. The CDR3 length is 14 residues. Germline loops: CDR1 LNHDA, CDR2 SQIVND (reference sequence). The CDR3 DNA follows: TGTGCCAGTAGTTCCCGAAAGGCACCGGAAAAACTGTTTTTT. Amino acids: CASSSRKAPEKLFF. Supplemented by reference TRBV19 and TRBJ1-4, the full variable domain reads DGGITQSPKYLFRKEGQNVTLSCEQNLNHDAMYWYRQDPGQGLRLIYYSQIVNDFQKGDIAEGYSVSREKKESFPLTVTSAQKNPTAFYLCASSSRKAPEKLFFGSGTQLSVL.

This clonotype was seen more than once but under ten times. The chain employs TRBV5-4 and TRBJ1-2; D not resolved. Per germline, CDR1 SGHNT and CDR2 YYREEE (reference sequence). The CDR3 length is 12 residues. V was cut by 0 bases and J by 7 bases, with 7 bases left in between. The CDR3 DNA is TGTGCCAGCAGCTTGGGTGTGGCTGGCTACACCTTC. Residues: CASSLGVAGYTF. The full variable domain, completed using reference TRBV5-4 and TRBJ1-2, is ETGVTQSPTHLIKTRGQQVTLRCSSQSGHNTVSWYQQALGQGPQFIFQYYREEENGRGNFPPRFSGLQFPNYSSELNVNALELDDSALYLCASSLGVAGYTFGSGTRLTVV.

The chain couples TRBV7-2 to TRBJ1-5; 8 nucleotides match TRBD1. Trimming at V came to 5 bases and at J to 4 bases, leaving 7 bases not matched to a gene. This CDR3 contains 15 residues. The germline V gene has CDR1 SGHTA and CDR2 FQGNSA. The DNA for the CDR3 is TGTGCCAGCAGCCCCGGACAGGGTTTTAATCAGCCCCAGCATTTT. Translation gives CASSPGQGFNQPQHF.

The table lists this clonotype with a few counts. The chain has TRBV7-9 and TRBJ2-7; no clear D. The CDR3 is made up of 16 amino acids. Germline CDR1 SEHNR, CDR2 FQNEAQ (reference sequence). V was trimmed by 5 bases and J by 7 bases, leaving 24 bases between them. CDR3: CASSPSVWAGPSEQYF. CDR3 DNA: TGTGCCAGCAGCCCCTCCGTATGGGCCGGGCCCTCGGAGCAGTACTTC.

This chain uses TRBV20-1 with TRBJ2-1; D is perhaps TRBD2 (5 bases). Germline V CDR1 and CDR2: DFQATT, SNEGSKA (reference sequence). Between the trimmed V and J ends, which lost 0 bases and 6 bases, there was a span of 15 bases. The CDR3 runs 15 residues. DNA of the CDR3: TGCAGTGCTAGAGATCCGAGCGGAGGCGGCAATGAGCAGTTCTTC. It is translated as CSARDPSGGGNEQFF.

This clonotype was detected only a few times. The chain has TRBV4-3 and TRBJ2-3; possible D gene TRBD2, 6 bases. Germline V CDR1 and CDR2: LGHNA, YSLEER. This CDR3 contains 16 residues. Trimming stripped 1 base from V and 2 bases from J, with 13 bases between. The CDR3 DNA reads TGCGCCAGCAGCCAAGGGTGGCGGGGAATCACAGATACGCAGTATTTT. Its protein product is CASSQGWRGITDTQYF.

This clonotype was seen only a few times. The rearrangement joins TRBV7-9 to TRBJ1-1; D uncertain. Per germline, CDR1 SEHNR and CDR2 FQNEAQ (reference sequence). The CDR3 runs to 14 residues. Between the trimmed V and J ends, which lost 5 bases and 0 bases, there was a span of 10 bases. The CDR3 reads CASSPATMNTEAFF. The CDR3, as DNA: TGTGCCAGCAGCCCAGCTACCATGAACACTGAAGCTTTCTTT.

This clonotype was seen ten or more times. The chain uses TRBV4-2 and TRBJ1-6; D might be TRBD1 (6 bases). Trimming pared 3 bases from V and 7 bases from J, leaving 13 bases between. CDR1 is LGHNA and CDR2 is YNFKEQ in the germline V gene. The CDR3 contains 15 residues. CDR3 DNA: TGTGCCAGCAGCCAGGGGATCAGGGGAAATTCACCCCTCCACTTT. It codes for CASSQGIRGNSPLHF.

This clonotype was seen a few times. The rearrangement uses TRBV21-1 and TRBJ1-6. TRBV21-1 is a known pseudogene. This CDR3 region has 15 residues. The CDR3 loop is CASSYLDSYNSPLHF. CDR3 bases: TGTGCCAGCAGTTACCTTGACTCCTATAATTCACCCCTCCACTTT.

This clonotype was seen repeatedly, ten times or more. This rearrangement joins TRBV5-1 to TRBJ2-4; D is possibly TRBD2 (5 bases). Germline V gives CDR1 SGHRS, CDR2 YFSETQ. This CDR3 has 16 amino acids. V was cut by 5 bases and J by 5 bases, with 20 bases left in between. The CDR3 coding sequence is TGCGCCAGCAGTCCTTCGGGCGCAGGAGGTCAAAACATTCAGTACTTC. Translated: CASSPSGAGGQNIQYF.

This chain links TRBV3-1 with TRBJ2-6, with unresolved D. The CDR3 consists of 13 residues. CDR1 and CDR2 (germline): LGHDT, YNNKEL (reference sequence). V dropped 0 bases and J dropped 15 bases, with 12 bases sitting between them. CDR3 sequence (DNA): TGTGCCAGCAGCCAAGATAGAATAGGCTACCTGACTTTC. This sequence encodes CASSQDRIGYLTF.